Following are 28 T cell receptor beta chains from one sample sequenced in a study of T cells after yellow fever vaccination. From the 5' RACE reads, TCRdb called clonotypes with MiXCR, one entry per CDR3 protein. The sample holds more than 250,000 distinct CDR3 sequences, roughly 6.8% seen once. The sequencing here drew on PBMCs, taken roughly 47 days after the first yellow fever vaccination. Receptors originate from a man between 18 and 35 years old who received the YFV17D yellow fever vaccine.

A few counts support this clonotype. The V call is TRBV14, the J call TRBJ2-2; D ambiguous. Germline-derived CDR1 and CDR2 are SGHDN and FVKESK. V lost 1 base and J 0 bases, leaving 15 bases between the germline ends. The CDR3 is 18 residues long. CDR3 residues: CASSQAFGRRANTGELFF. CDR3 in DNA: TGTGCCAGCAGCCAAGCGTTTGGCAGGCGAGCGAACACCGGGGAGCTGTTTTTT.

This clonotype was found a few times. The rearrangement links TRBV9 to TRBJ2-1, with D perhaps matching TRBD2 (6 bases). The CDR3 contains 15 residues. The germline V gene encodes CDR1 SGDLS and CDR2 YYNGEE. The germline V and J ends were trimmed by 3 bases and 6 bases, with 16 bases remaining between them. The CDR3 spells CASSEGFLGGNEQFF. The CDR3 bases are TGTGCCAGCAGCGAAGGATTTTTGGGGGGCAATGAGCAGTTCTTC.

This clonotype was seen a few times. The genes are TRBV5-1 and TRBJ2-7; TRBD1 might be the D (5 bases). The CDR3 loop spans 13 amino acids. Trimming took 2 bases from V and 4 from J, leaving 10 bases between them. Germline V lookup: CDR1 SGHRS, CDR2 YFSETQ. The CDR3 reads CASSLSREYEQYF. For the CDR3, the DNA is TGCGCCAGCAGCTTAAGCAGGGAATACGAGCAGTACTTC.

This clonotype was found a few times. The rearrangement links TRBV20-1 to TRBJ1-2; D gene ambiguous. Germline V gene lookup returns CDR1 DFQATT and CDR2 SNEGSKA (reference sequence). The CDR3 is 13 amino acids. V gave up 4 bases and J gave up 4 bases, with 13 bases separating them. DNA for the CDR3: TGCAGTGCTACGGCATCAGCCGGCTATGGCTACACCTTC. Protein: CSATASAGYGYTF.

This chain connects TRBV20-1 to TRBJ2-4, with 15 bases aligning to TRBD2. Trimming cost V 6 bases and J 3 bases; bases outside gene matches: 6. The V gene's germline CDR1 is DFQATT and CDR2 SNEGSKA (reference sequence). The CDR3 length is 16 residues. CDR3 sequence: CSAGLAGGRFKNIQYF. DNA for the CDR3: TGCAGTGCCGGACTAGCGGGGGGGCGGTTCAAAAACATTCAGTACTTC.

CDR3: CASKSTWDGYEQYF. CDR3 in DNA: TGTGCCAGCAAATCTACATGGGACGGGTACGAGCAGTACTTC. The rearrangement joins TRBV27 to TRBJ2-7; possibly TRBD1 or TRBD2 for D (5 bases each). Deletions cut 7 bases from V and 4 bases from J, with 17 bases between. The V gene's germline CDR1 is MNHEY and CDR2 SMNVEV (reference sequence). This CDR3 region has 14 residues.

There are a few counts of this clonotype. V and J are TRBV25-1 and TRBJ2-6, with 8 bases lining up with TRBD1. This CDR3 spans 17 amino acids. CDR1 and CDR2 (germline): MGHDK, SYGVNS. The V segment lost 1 base and the J segment 4 bases; nucleotides outside the gene matches: 6. DNA of the CDR3: TGTGCCAGCAGTGAATTCGCAGGGGGCGCAGGGGCCAACGTCCTGACTTTC. It translates to CASSEFAGGAGANVLTF.

At least ten counts were recorded for this clonotype. This rearrangement joins TRBV7-2 to TRBJ2-5; the D gene is possibly TRBD2 (6 bases). Germline V lookup: CDR1 SGHTA, CDR2 FQGNSA. This CDR3 contains 13 residues. Trimming stripped 4 bases from V and 4 bases from J, with 10 bases between. The CDR3 bases are TGTGCCAGCAGCTACGGACTAACAGAGACCCAGTACTTC. It specifies CASSYGLTETQYF.

J is TRBJ1-2 and V is TRBV30; D ambiguous. Germline CDR1 is GTSNPN and CDR2 is SVGIG (reference sequence). The CDR3 contains 12 residues. Between the trimmed V and J ends, which lost 5 bases and 7 bases, there was a span of 14 bases. CDR3 nucleotides: TGTGCCTGGGGGAACTACTATATTGGCTACACCTTC. This encodes CAWGNYYIGYTF.

The chain couples TRBV4-1 to TRBJ2-7; TRBD1 agrees at 9 bases. The CDR3 sequence is 18 residues long. V dropped 3 bases and J dropped 1; count of bases not matched to a gene: 13. Looked up from germline, CDR1 is MGHRA and CDR2 is YSYEKL. CDR3 DNA: TGCGCCAGCAGCCACCGTAGCTGGGGACAGGGTCAATCCTACGAGCAGTACTTC. Its protein product is CASSHRSWGQGQSYEQYF.

This clonotype was seen repeatedly, ten times or more. This rearrangement joins TRBV6-2 or TRBV6-3 to TRBJ2-7; D gene uncertain. CDR1 is MNHEY and CDR2 is SVGEGT in the germline V gene. CDR3 length: 12 residues. Trimming pared 10 bases from V and 3 bases from J, leaving 13 bases between. The CDR3 nucleotides are TGTGCCACCAAGGGTGTAAACTACGAGCAGTACGTC. Translated: CATKGVNYEQYV.

This sequence joins TRBV7-2 and TRBJ2-1; possibly TRBD1 for D (6 bases). The germline V gene encodes CDR1 SGHTA and CDR2 FQGNSA. CDR3 length equals 14 residues. The germline V and J ends were trimmed by 5 bases and 9 bases, with 17 bases remaining between them. CDR3 in DNA: TGTGCCAGCAGCCCTGGGACCAGCAGGGGTGAGCAGTTCTTC. Its translation: CASSPGTSRGEQFF.

The rearrangement links TRBV7-2 to TRBJ2-2, with D uncertain. V lost 7 bases and J 6 bases, leaving 15 bases between the germline ends. Germline CDR1 reads SGHTA; CDR2 reads FQGNSA. The CDR3 extends over 14 amino acids. CDR3 residues: CASTILGIPGELFF. For the CDR3, the DNA is TGTGCCAGCACCATTCTAGGGATCCCCGGGGAGCTGTTTTTT.

The rearrangement links TRBV4-3 to TRBJ2-4; D unclear. This CDR3 spans 16 amino acids. V dropped 0 bases and J dropped 0 bases, with 9 bases sitting between them. Germline assignment: CDR1 LGHNA and CDR2 YSLEER. For the CDR3, the DNA is TGCGCCAGCAGCCAAGATTTACTTACAGCCAAAAACATTCAGTACTTC. It translates to CASSQDLLTAKNIQYF.

This clonotype turned up a few times. The CDR3 loop reads CASSLTGLDEQYF. Written as DNA, the CDR3 is TGCGCCAGCAGCTTGACAGGGTTGGACGAGCAGTACTTC. This sequence joins TRBV5-1 and TRBJ2-7; D might be TRBD1 (6 bases). Trimming left V 1 base short and J 5 bases short, with 10 bases between. CDR1 SGHRS and CDR2 YFSETQ come from the germline V gene. The length of the CDR3 is 13 residues.

This clonotype was seen only a few times. This chain connects TRBV28 to TRBJ2-2, with D possibly called TRBD1 or TRBD2 (6 bases each). This CDR3 comprises 18 residues. Trimming removed 5 bases from V and 4 bases from J, with 23 bases in between. Germline V gives CDR1 MDHEN, CDR2 SYDVKM. CDR3 residues: CASSSWDTGGGFTGELFF. In DNA, the CDR3 is TGTGCCAGCAGTAGCTGGGATACCGGGGGCGGATTCACCGGGGAGCTGTTTTTT. Full variable domain (outside the CDR3, taken from reference TRBV28 and TRBJ2-2): DVKVTQSSRYLVKRTGEKVFLECVQDMDHENMFWYRQDPGLGLRLIYFSYDVKMKEKGDIPEGYSVSREKKERFSLILESASTNQTSMYLCASSSWDTGGGFTGELFFGEGSRLTVL.

The chain carries TRBV6-5 and TRBJ2-5; D is tentatively TRBD1 or TRBD2 (5 bases each). Trimming cost V 8 bases and J 9 bases, with 16 bases left between them. Germline V lookup: CDR1 MNHEY, CDR2 SVGAGI. The CDR3 loop spans 12 amino acids. CDR3 in amino acids: CASGVFEGPQYF. The CDR3 coding sequence is TGTGCCAGCGGTGTTTTCGAGGGGCCCCAGTACTTC.

This clonotype was seen at least ten times. The chain employs TRBV30 and TRBJ2-1, with D possibly being TRBD2 (6 bases). V was trimmed by 5 bases and J by 0 bases, leaving 17 bases between them. This CDR3 has 16 amino acids. CDR1 and CDR2 from the germline V gene are GTSNPN and SVGIG (reference sequence). CDR3 residues: CAWLLNGGPSYNEQFF. For the CDR3, the DNA is TGTGCCTGGCTCCTCAACGGGGGACCCTCCTACAATGAGCAGTTCTTC.

In this sample, this clonotype turned up a few times. This chain links TRBV27 with TRBJ2-6; 8 nucleotides align to TRBD1. Per the germline V gene, CDR1 is MNHEY and CDR2 is SMNVEV (reference sequence). J was trimmed by 2 bases and V by 5 bases; bases with no gene match: 8. CDR3 length: 17 residues. The CDR3 DNA reads TGTGCCAGCAGTCTCATTCGGACAGGGACTGGGGCCAACGTCCTGACTTTC. Protein: CASSLIRTGTGANVLTF. Full variable domain (outside the CDR3, taken from reference TRBV27 and TRBJ2-6): EAQVTQNPRYLITVTGKKLTVTCSQNMNHEYMSWYRQDPGLGLRQIYYSMNVEVTDKGDVPEGYKVSRKEKRNFPLILESPSPNQTSLYFCASSLIRTGTGANVLTFGAGSRLTVL.

At least ten counts were recorded for this clonotype. The gene calls are TRBV12-5 and TRBJ2-1; D might be TRBD1 (6 bases). V was shortened by 2 bases and J by 8 bases, with 19 bases between the two germline ends. Germline CDR1 and CDR2: LGHNT and FRNRAP. CDR3 length equals 16 residues. This CDR3 is CASGLSPGARGDEQFF. CDR3 coding DNA: TGTGCTAGTGGTTTGTCCCCAGGGGCAAGAGGCGATGAGCAGTTCTTC.

The chain combines TRBV12-5 with TRBJ1-2; TRBD1 agrees at 9 bases. This CDR3 comprises 13 residues. CDR1 and CDR2 from the germline V gene are LGHNT and FRNRAP. Trimming took 6 bases from V and 8 from J; bases not matched to a gene: 7. CDR3 coding DNA: TGTGCTAGTGGATCCGGGACAGGGTGGGGCTACACCTTC. It yields the protein CASGSGTGWGYTF. The full variable domain, with the rest looked up from reference TRBV12-5 and TRBJ1-2, is DARVTQTPRHKVTEMGQEVTMRCQPILGHNTVFWYRQTMMQGLELLAYFRNRAPLDDSGMPKDRFSAEMPDATLATLKIQPSEPRDSAVYFCASGSGTGWGYTFGSGTRLTVV.

This clonotype was detected many times. The V call is TRBV18, the J call TRBJ1-2; D may be TRBD1 (5 bases). Trimming cost V 3 bases and J 2 bases, with 7 bases left between them. The CDR3 runs 13 residues. Germline V gives CDR1 KGHSH, CDR2 LQKENI. CDR3 region: CASSPGPNYGYTF. In DNA, the CDR3 is TGTGCCAGCTCACCGGGACCCAACTATGGCTACACCTTC.

The chain recombines TRBV6-2 or TRBV6-3 with TRBJ2-1; D may match TRBD1 or TRBD2 (5 bases each). The germline V and J ends were trimmed by 3 bases and 2 bases, with 8 bases remaining between them. The CDR3 is made up of 14 amino acids. The germline gives CDR1 MNHEY, CDR2 SVGEGT. The CDR3 loop is CASSYGDAYNEQFF. Written as DNA, the CDR3 is TGTGCCAGCAGTTATGGGGACGCCTACAATGAGCAGTTCTTC.

This clonotype was picked up a small number of times. The chain links TRBV2 to TRBJ2-2, with D maybe TRBD2 (5 bases). Germline values: CDR1 SNHLY, CDR2 FYNNEI. The V gene lost 7 bases and the J gene lost 7 bases, with 16 bases spanning the gap. This CDR3 has 14 residues. The CDR3 region is CASNEYGAGGELFF. The DNA for the CDR3 is TGTGCCAGCAATGAGTATGGTGCGGGCGGGGAGCTGTTTTTT.

This clonotype has at least ten counts. The chain recombines TRBV5-4 with TRBJ2-3; D gene ambiguous. Germline CDR1 and CDR2: SGHNT and YYREEE (reference sequence). Between the trimmed V and J ends, which lost 0 bases and 5 bases, there was a span of 10 bases. This CDR3 region has 14 residues. This CDR3 is CASSLGLAEDTQYF. CDR3 DNA: TGTGCCAGCAGCTTGGGCTTGGCAGAAGATACGCAGTATTTT. The full variable domain, rest sourced from reference TRBV5-4 and TRBJ2-3, is ETGVTQSPTHLIKTRGQQVTLRCSSQSGHNTVSWYQQALGQGPQFIFQYYREEENGRGNFPPRFSGLQFPNYSSELNVNALELDDSALYLCASSLGLAEDTQYFGPGTRLTVL.

This clonotype was seen a few times. In DNA form, the CDR3 reads TGTGCCAGCAGCTTAGCATTTGGCAGCGCCACTGAAGCTTTCTTT. This encodes CASSLAFGSATEAFF. The rearrangement joins TRBV7-8 to TRBJ1-1; D is unresolved. The V and J ends lost 0 bases and 4 bases respectively, with 12 bases between them. Germline values: CDR1 SGHVS, CDR2 FQNEAQ. The CDR3 spans 15 residues.

The table lists this clonotype with a few counts. This chain connects TRBV5-4 to TRBJ2-7, with 9 bases identical to TRBD1. Germline CDR1 and CDR2: SGHNT and YYREEE (reference sequence). Trimming cost V 4 bases and J 1 base; bases outside gene matches: 6. The length of the CDR3 is 15 residues. The CDR3 region is CASSKGQGYSYEQYF. The CDR3 DNA is TGTGCCAGCAGCAAGGGACAGGGATATTCCTACGAGCAGTACTTC.

In this sample, this clonotype turned up a few times. The genes are TRBV7-2 and TRBJ2-3; TRBD1 might be the D (7 bases). This CDR3 spans 17 amino acids. Germline V gene data show CDR1 as SGHTA and CDR2 as FQGNSA. Trimming stripped 1 base from V and 4 bases from J, with 18 bases between. The CDR3 loop reads CASSLGTQGGLPDTQYF. Written as DNA, the CDR3 is TGTGCCAGCAGCTTAGGGACCCAGGGGGGCCTGCCAGATACGCAGTATTTT.